These 16 T cell receptor beta chains share one sample of origin, sequenced in a study of T cells in localized non-small cell lung cancer (dated by TCRdb to between 2020 and 2021). Libraries were built with the immunoSEQ multiplex PCR assay. The table comes from immuneACCESS by way of TCRdb, which keeps in-frame sequences with V and J called. Part of the clones is missing from these tables; in studies checked, under half for an unresolved V gene and the rest for unknown reasons. In all, the sample holds over 45,000 clones, and around 90% of those were seen once. Approximately 22% of the sample is in the top ten clones. The sequenced sample was peripheral blood, obtained before any cancer treatment. These receptors were collected from a man between 40 and 75 years old with stage I squamous cell lung carcinoma.

This chain links TRBV5-1 with TRBJ2-5; 8 bases are shared with TRBD1. Germline values: CDR1 SGHRS, CDR2 YFSETQ. The V segment lost 3 bases and the J segment 4 bases; nucleotides outside the gene matches: 8. This CDR3 spans 15 amino acids. The CDR3 spells CASSSGQGSRETQYF. In DNA, the CDR3 is TGCGCCAGCAGCTCAGGACAGGGCTCGAGAGAGACCCAGTACTTC.

The genes are TRBV19 and TRBJ2-3, with D uncertain. The CDR3 consists of 15 residues. CDR1 and CDR2 (germline): LNHDA, SQIVND (reference sequence). Trimming pared 3 bases from V and 0 bases from J, leaving 10 bases between. CDR3 DNA sequence: TGTGCCAGTAGTATTCGGGCGGCCAGCACAGATACGCAGTATTTT. Its protein is CASSIRAASTDTQYF.

The chain is built from TRBV10-1 and TRBJ1-1; TRBD1 might be the D (5 bases). V lost 0 bases and J 0 bases, leaving 8 bases between the germline ends. This CDR3 is 15 amino acids long. CDR1 and CDR2 from the germline V gene are WNHNN and SYGVQD (reference sequence). This chain's CDR3 is CASSESRGVNTEAFF. The CDR3 region has the DNA TGCGCCAGCAGTGAGTCGAGAGGGGTGAACACTGAAGCTTTCTTT.

The chain recombines TRBV27 with TRBJ2-7; 12 bases map to TRBD2. The ends lost 6 bases at V and 6 bases at J; junction bases unmatched: 12. Germline lookup yields CDR1 MNHEY and CDR2 SMNVEV (reference sequence). The length of the CDR3 is 16 residues. CDR3 protein: CASSDLKGLAGREQYF. In DNA form, the CDR3 reads TGTGCCAGCAGCGACCTAAAAGGACTAGCGGGACGCGAGCAGTACTTC.

The chain couples TRBV28 to TRBJ2-7; D gene uncertain. The CDR3 consists of 10 residues. V gave up 8 bases and J gave up 7 bases, with 9 bases separating them. In germline, CDR1 is MDHEN, CDR2 SYDVKM. The CDR3 nucleotides read TGTGCCAGCCGCTCGATAGAGCAGTACTTC. It yields the protein CASRSIEQYF. Drawing the rest from reference TRBV28 and TRBJ2-7, the complete variable domain is DVKVTQSSRYLVKRTGEKVFLECVQDMDHENMFWYRQDPGLGLRLIYFSYDVKMKEKGDIPEGYSVSREKKERFSLILESASTNQTSMYLCASRSIEQYFGPGTRLTVT.

V gene TRBV2 combines with J gene TRBJ2-1; the D gene is possibly TRBD2 (5 bases). Germline CDR1 reads SNHLY; CDR2 reads FYNNEI. Trimming removed 7 bases from V and 1 base from J, with 17 bases in between. The CDR3 is 16 residues long. The CDR3 coding sequence is TGTGCCAGCACTCGGGATGGCCTCGGGTCCTACAATGAGCAGTTCTTC. Translated, it gives CASTRDGLGSYNEQFF.

In this sample, this clone turned up once. The chain combines TRBV7-9 with TRBJ2-1; D is undetermined. The V gene lost 7 bases and the J gene lost 6 bases, with 13 bases spanning the gap. From germline, CDR1 is SEHNR and CDR2 FQNEAQ (reference sequence). This CDR3 has 13 residues. The CDR3 here is CASKETYSNEQFF. For the CDR3, the DNA is TGTGCCAGCAAGGAGACTTACTCCAATGAGCAGTTCTTC.

V gene TRBV7-3 combines with J gene TRBJ2-1; the D call may be TRBD1 or TRBD2 (5 bases each). Per germline, CDR1 SGHTA and CDR2 FQGTGA. The V gene lost 4 bases and the J gene lost 4 bases, with 17 bases spanning the gap. The CDR3 contains 16 residues. The CDR3 DNA reads as TGTGCCAGCAGCTCCGCTGGAGGTGGGGCTTACAATGAGCAGTTCTTC. It codes for CASSSAGGGAYNEQFF.

The rearrangement uses TRBV9 and TRBJ2-5, with D unclear. Deletions cut 3 bases from V and 3 bases from J, with 9 bases between. The CDR3 consists of 13 residues. From germline, CDR1 is SGDLS and CDR2 YYNGEE. CDR3 sequence: CASSGTTKETQYF. The CDR3, as DNA: TGTGCCAGCAGCGGTACGACAAAAGAGACCCAGTACTTC.

V is TRBV7-8 and J is TRBJ1-2; D call uncertain. The CDR3 covers 15 residues. Germline V lookup: CDR1 SGHVS, CDR2 FQNEAQ. V was clipped by 2 bases and J by 4 bases, with 14 bases between them. The CDR3 spells CASSLIENLPYGYTF. As DNA, the CDR3 is TGTGCCAGCAGCTTAATCGAGAATCTACCCTATGGCTACACCTTC.

The chain carries TRBV7-9 and TRBJ2-5, with 7 bases identical to TRBD2. This CDR3 comprises 14 residues. CDR1 is SEHNR, CDR2 FQNEAQ, per germline (reference sequence). The junction had 5 bases not matched to a gene; V was cut back by 5 bases and J by 2 bases. This CDR3 reads CASSTPGGQETQYF. The CDR3 DNA is TGTGCCAGCAGCACCCCGGGGGGACAAGAGACCCAGTACTTC.

This clone has only one observation. The rearrangement uses TRBV4-1 and TRBJ2-7; TRBD1 might be the D (6 bases). CDR3 size: 14 residues. CDR1 and CDR2 from the germline V gene are MGHRA and YSYEKL. Trimming took 4 bases from V and 3 from J, leaving 13 bases between them. CDR3 sequence: CASSLRGQYYEQYF. The CDR3 nucleotides are TGCGCCAGCAGCCTCCGAGGACAGTACTACGAGCAGTACTTC.

The chain links TRBV19 to TRBJ1-3; D possibly corresponds to TRBD1 (5 bases). This CDR3 comprises 17 residues. Per the germline V gene, CDR1 is LNHDA and CDR2 is SQIVND (reference sequence). V lost 5 bases, J lost 2 bases, and 19 bases lay in between. The CDR3 protein is CASSRFSSGPAGNTIYF. Written as DNA, the CDR3 is TGTGCCAGTAGTCGTTTTTCCTCAGGGCCGGCTGGAAACACCATATATTTT.

The chain recombines TRBV10-1 with TRBJ2-1; D is perhaps TRBD2 (6 bases). V was cut by 3 bases and J by 3 bases, with 15 bases left in between. Germline CDR1 reads WNHNN; CDR2 reads SYGVQD (reference sequence). The CDR3 extends over 16 amino acids. In DNA, the CDR3 is TGCGCCAGCAGTGACCGATCCGGGACTTGCTACAATGAGCAGTTCTTC. Translating it yields CASSDRSGTCYNEQFF.

This chain links TRBV19 with TRBJ2-5; 7 bases line up with TRBD1. Germline trimming cut 3 bases from V and 0 bases from J; bases unmatched to any gene: 13. The CDR3 is 18 residues long. Germline values: CDR1 LNHDA, CDR2 SQIVND (reference sequence). CDR3 loop: CASSMEGETGAYQETQYF. The CDR3 region has the DNA TGTGCCAGTAGTATGGAAGGGGAAACAGGGGCCTACCAAGAGACCCAGTACTTC.

The chain has TRBV5-1 and TRBJ1-3; TRBD1 aligns across 9 bases. After removal of 0 bases from V and 1 base from J, the junction contained 2 bases not matched to a gene. CDR3 length: 16 amino acids. The germline V gene encodes CDR1 SGHRS and CDR2 YFSETQ. The CDR3 sequence: CASSLVTGGSGNTIYF. CDR3 bases: TGCGCCAGCAGCTTGGTGACAGGGGGTTCTGGAAACACCATATATTTT.